This section outlines one TCR beta chain sequence together with its context. The sample belongs to a study of shared clonotypes between healthy human individuals. Overall study context: CD8 memory received one plate per donor, CD8 naive two, CD4 memory three and CD4 naive three.

Data came from immunoSEQ multiplex PCR; TCRdb stores just in-frame clones and leaves some out. This sample carries approximately 2.5 million clones, 93% of them seen once, and the ten largest clones take about 0.34%. The receptor comes from a man aged 18 to 30 in good health. Some clones in this sample may be carry-over from other donors' samples. Material: naive CD4+ T cells from PBMCs. Specified subset: CD45RA+ positively selected.

CDR3 bases: TGTGCCAGTAGTATTCGACAGGGGGAGGAAAAACTGTTTTTT. Its protein is CASSIRQGEEKLFF. V is TRBV19 and J is TRBJ1-4; 9 bases are a match to TRBD1. The V gene's germline CDR1 is LNHDA and CDR2 SQIVND (reference sequence). The CDR3 has 14 amino acids. Trimming cost V 3 bases and J 8 bases; bases outside gene matches: 4.